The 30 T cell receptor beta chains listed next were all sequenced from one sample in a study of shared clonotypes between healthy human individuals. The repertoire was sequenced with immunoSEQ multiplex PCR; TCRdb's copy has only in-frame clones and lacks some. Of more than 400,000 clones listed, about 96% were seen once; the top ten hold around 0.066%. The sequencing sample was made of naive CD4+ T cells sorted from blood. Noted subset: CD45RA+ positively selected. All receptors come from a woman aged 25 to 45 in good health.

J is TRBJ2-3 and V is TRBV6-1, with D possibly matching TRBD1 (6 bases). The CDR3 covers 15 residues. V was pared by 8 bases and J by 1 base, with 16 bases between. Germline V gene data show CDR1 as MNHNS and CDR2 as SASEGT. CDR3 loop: CASVYDRKRTDTQYF. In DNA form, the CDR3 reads TGTGCCAGCGTGTACGACAGGAAACGCACAGATACGCAGTATTTT.

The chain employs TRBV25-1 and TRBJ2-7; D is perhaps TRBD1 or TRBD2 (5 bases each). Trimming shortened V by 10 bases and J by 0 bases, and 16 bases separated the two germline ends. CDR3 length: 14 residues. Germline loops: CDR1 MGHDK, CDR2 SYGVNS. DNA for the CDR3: TGTGCCACAGAGGGGCCTCATATCTCCTACGAGCAGTACTTC. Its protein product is CATEGPHISYEQYF.

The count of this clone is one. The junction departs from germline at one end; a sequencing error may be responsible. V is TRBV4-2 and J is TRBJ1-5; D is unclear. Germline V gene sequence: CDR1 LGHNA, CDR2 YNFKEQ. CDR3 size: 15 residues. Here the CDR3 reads CASSQDYGGNRPQHF. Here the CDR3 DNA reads TGTGCCAGCAGCCAAGATTACGGCGGTAATCGGCCCCAGCATTTT.

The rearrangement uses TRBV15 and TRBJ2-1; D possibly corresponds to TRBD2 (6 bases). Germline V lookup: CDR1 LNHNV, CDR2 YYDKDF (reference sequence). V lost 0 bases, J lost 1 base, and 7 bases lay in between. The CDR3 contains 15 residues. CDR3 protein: CATSREGTSYNEQFF. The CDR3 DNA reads TGTGCCACCAGCAGAGAGGGGACTTCCTACAATGAGCAGTTCTTC.

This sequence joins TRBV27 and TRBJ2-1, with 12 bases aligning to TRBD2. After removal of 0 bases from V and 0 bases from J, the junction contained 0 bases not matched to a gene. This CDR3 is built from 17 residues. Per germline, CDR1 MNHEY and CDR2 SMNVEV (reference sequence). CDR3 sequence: CASSLSTSGSSYNEQFF. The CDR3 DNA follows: TGTGCCAGCAGTTTATCGACTAGCGGGAGCTCCTACAATGAGCAGTTCTTC.

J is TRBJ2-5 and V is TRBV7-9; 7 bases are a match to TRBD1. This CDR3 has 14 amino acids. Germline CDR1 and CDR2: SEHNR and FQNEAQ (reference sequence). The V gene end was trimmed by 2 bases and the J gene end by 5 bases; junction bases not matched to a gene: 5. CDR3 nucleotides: TGTGCCAGCAGCTTATTCGGGACAGCGGAGACCCAGTACTTC. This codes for CASSLFGTAETQYF. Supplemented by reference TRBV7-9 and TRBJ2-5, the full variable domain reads DTGVSQNPRHKITKRGQNVTFRCDPISEHNRLYWYRQTLGQGPEFLTYFQNEAQLEKSRLLSDRFSAERPKGSFSTLEIQRTEQGDSAMYLCASSLFGTAETQYFGPGTRLLVL.

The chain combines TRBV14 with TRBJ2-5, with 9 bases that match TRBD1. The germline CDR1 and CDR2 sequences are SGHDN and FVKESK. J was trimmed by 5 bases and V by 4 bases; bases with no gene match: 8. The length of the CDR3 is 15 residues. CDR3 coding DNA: TGTGCCAGCAGCCTGACCACAGGGGGCGCCGAGACCCAGTACTTC. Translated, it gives CASSLTTGGAETQYF.

CDR3 loop: CASSTTGGGAAFF. In DNA, the CDR3 is TGTGCCAGTAGTACCACAGGGGGCGGTGCAGCTTTCTTT. The chain links TRBV19 to TRBJ1-1, with TRBD1 matching 9 bases. CDR1 and CDR2 (germline): LNHDA, SQIVND (reference sequence). Trimming cost V 4 bases and J 10 bases; bases outside gene matches: 7. This CDR3 comprises 13 residues.

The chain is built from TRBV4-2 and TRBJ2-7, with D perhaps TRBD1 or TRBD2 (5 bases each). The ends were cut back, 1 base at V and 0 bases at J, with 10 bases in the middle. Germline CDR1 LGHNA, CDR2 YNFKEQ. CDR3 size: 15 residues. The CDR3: CASSQVSGSSYEQYF. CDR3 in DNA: TGTGCCAGCAGCCAAGTGTCAGGGAGCTCCTACGAGCAGTACTTC.

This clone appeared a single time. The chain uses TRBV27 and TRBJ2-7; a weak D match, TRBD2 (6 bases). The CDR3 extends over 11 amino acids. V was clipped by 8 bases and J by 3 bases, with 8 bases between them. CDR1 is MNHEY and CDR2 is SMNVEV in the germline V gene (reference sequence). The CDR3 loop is CASGGVYEQYF. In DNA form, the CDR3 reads TGTGCCAGCGGCGGGGTCTACGAGCAGTACTTC.

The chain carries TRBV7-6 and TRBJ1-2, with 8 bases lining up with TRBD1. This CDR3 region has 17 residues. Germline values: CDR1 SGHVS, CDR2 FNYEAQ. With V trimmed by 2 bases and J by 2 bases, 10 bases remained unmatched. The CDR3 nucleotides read TGTGCCAGCAGCTTATTGGGTCTGGCAGGGGGCAACTATGGCTACACCTTC. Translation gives CASSLLGLAGGNYGYTF. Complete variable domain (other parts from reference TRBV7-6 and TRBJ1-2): GAGVSQSPRYKVTKRGQDVALRCDPISGHVSLYWYRQALGQGPEFLTYFNYEAQQDKSGLPNDRFSAERPEGSISTLTIQRTEQRDSAMYRCASSLLGLAGGNYGYTFGSGTRLTVV.

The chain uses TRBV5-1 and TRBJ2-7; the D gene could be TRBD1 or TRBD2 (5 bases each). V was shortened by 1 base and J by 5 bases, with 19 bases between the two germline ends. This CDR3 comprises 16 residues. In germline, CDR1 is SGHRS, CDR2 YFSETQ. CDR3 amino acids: CASSLLIGTGLHEQYF. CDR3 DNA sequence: TGCGCCAGCAGCTTGCTAATTGGGACCGGGTTGCACGAGCAGTACTTC.

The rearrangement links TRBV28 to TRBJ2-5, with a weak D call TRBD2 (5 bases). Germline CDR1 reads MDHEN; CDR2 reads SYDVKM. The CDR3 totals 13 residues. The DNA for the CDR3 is TGTGGCATCAGTTTGGGAGCTCAAGAGACCCAGTACTTC. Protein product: CGISLGAQETQYF.

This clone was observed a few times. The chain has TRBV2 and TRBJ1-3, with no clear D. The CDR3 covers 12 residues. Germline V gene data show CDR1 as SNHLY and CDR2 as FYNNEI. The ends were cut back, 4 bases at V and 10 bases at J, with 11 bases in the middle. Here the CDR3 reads CASSGVPSTIYF. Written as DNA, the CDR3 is TGTGCCAGCAGTGGTGTACCGTCGACCATATATTTT.

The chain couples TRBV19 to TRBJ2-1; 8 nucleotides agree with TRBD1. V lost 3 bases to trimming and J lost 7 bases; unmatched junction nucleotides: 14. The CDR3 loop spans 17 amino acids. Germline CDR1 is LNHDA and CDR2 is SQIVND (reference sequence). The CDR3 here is CASSITSGQVIRNEQFF. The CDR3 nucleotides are TGTGCCAGTAGTATCACGTCGGGACAGGTAATAAGGAATGAGCAGTTCTTC.

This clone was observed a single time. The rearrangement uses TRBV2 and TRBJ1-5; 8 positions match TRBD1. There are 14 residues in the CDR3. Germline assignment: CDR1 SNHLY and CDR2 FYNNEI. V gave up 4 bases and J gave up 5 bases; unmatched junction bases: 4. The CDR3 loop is CASSVEQGDQPQHF. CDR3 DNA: TGTGCCAGCAGTGTGGAACAGGGGGATCAGCCCCAGCATTTT.

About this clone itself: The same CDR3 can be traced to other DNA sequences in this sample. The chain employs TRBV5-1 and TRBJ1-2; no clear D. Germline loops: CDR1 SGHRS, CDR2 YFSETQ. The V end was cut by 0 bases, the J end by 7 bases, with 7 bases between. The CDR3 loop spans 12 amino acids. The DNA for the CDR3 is TGCGCCAGCAGCTTGGCGGTGGGTGGCTACACCTTC. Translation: CASSLAVGGYTF.

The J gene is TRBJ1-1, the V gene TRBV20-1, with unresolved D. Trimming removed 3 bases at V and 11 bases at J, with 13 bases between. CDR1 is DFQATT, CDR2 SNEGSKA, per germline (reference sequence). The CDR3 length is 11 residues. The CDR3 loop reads CSARPDPGAFF. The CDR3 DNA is TGCAGTGCTAGGCCGGACCCGGGTGCTTTCTTT.

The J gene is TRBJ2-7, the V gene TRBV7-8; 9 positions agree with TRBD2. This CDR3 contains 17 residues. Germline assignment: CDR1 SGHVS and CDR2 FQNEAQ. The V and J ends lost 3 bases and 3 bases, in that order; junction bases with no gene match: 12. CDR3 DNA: TGTGCCAGCAGCTTTAATTTAGCGGGAGATTATGGCTACGAGCAGTACTTC. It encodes CASSFNLAGDYGYEQYF.

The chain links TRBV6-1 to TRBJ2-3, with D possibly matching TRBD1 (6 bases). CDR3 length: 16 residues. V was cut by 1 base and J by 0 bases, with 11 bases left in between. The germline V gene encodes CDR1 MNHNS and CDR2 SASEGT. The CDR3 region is CASSEVGGASTDTQYF. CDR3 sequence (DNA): TGTGCCAGCAGTGAAGTAGGGGGAGCTAGCACAGATACGCAGTATTTT.

CDR3 loop: CASIGGGDEKLFF. The CDR3 DNA reads as TGTGCCAGCATTGGTGGGGGAGATGAAAAACTGTTTTTT. The genes are TRBV6-6 and TRBJ1-4; possible D gene TRBD1, 5 bases. Between the trimmed V and J ends, which lost 7 bases and 6 bases, there was a span of 12 bases. CDR3 size: 13 residues. CDR1 MNHNY and CDR2 SVGAGI come from the germline V gene (reference sequence).

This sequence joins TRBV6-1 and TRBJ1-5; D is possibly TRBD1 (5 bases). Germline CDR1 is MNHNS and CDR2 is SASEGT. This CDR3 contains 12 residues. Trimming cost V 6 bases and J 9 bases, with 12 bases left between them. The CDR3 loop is CASRFHGGPQHF. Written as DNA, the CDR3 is TGTGCCAGCAGGTTTCACGGGGGGCCCCAGCATTTT.

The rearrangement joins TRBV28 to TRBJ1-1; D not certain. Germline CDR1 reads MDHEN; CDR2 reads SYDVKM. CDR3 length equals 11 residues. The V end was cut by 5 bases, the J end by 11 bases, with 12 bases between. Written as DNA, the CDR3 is TGTGCCAGCAGTCAGTCCCCGGCGGCTTTCTTT. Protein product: CASSQSPAAFF.

In DNA, the CDR3 is TGCGCCAGCAGCCGGGGACAGGGTTGGCAAATGAACACTGAAGCTTTCTTT. Translation: CASSRGQGWQMNTEAFF. The chain uses TRBV5-1 and TRBJ1-1; TRBD1 aligns across 9 bases. The germline V gene has CDR1 SGHRS and CDR2 YFSETQ. Germline trimming cut 4 bases from V and 0 bases from J; bases unmatched to any gene: 10. The CDR3 has 17 residues.

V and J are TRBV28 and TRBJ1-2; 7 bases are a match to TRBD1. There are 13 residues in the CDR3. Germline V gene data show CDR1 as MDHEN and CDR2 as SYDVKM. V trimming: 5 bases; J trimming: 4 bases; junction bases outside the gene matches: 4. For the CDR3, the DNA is TGTGCCAGCAGTACAGGGGAGGCCTATGGCTACACCTTC. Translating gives CASSTGEAYGYTF.

The CDR3 bases are TGTGCCAGCAGCTTATCGGCAGACTATGGCTACACCTTC. It is translated as CASSLSADYGYTF. This chain connects TRBV7-9 to TRBJ1-2; D is unclear. The ends were cut back, 2 bases at V and 3 bases at J, with 7 bases in the middle. Germline CDR1 is SEHNR and CDR2 is FQNEAQ (reference sequence). The CDR3 spans 13 residues.

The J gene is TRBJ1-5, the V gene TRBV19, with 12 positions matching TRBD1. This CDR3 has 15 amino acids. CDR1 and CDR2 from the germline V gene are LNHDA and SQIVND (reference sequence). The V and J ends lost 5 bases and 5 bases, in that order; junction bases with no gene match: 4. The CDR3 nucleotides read TGTGCCAGTAGTGGGGGACAGGGGGCCCATCAGCCCCAGCATTTT. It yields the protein CASSGGQGAHQPQHF.

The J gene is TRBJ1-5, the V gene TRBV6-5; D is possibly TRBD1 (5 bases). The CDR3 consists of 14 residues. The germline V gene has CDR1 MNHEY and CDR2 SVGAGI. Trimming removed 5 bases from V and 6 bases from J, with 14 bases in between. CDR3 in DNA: TGTGCCAGCAGTCCCCAGGGAGAGAGTCAGCCCCAGCATTTT. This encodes CASSPQGESQPQHF.

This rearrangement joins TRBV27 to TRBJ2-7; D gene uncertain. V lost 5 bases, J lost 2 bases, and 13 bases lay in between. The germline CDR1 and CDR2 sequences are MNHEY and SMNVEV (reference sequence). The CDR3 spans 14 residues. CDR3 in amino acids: CASSPGPRPYEQYF. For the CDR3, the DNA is TGTGCCAGCAGTCCCGGGCCGCGCCCCTACGAGCAGTACTTC.

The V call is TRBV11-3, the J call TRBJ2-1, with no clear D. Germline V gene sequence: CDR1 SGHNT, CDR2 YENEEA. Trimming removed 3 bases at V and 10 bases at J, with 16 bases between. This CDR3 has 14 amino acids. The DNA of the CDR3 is TGTGCCAGCAGCTTTTCCAGATACAGCCAGGAGCAGTTCTTC. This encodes CASSFSRYSQEQFF.